The source of this TCR beta chain is a study of lymphopenia after photon versus proton radiotherapy. With 6 bases clipped from V and 0 bases from J, the junction kept 4 bases outside the gene matches. In germline, CDR1 is MNHEY, CDR2 SMNVEV (reference sequence). The CDR3 runs 15 residues. Findings and caveats of the study: Larger post-nadir TCR diversity loss correlated inversely with survival in deceased patients. After lymphocyte nadir, photon-treated repertoires showed oligoclonal expansion, especially CD8+ Temra.

In the case of this clone: No antigen is known for it.

Profiled with immunoSEQ multiplex PCR; TCRdb holds only in-frame clones, not every one. The top ten clones hold 2.1% of a sample with around 50,000 clones, around 84% of them seen once. The specimen comprised peripheral blood, sampled from a patient treated with proton-based radiotherapy. The sequence derives from a man aged 55 to 69 with pancreatic cancer. The gene calls are TRBV27 and TRBJ2-3; 9 bases are a match to TRBD1. The CDR3 nucleotides read TGTGCCAGCAGCGGGACAGGGCGTAGCACAGATACGCAGTATTTT. Encoded protein: CASSGTGRSTDTQYF.